This TCR beta chain stems from a study of blood T cell repertoires in COVID-19. Study information: Acute and convalescent COVID-19 specimens originated in the United States, Italy and Spain. The analysed material was cDNA or gDNA that came from T cells, B-cell-depleted T cells, or PBMCs.

The CDR3 sequence is 14 residues long. The J segment lost 4 bases and the V segment lost 6 bases, leaving 7 bases of the junction unmatched. Looked up from germline, CDR1 is MNHEY and CDR2 is SVGAGI. In the original workflow: Cell counts per sample came from amplifying reference gene primers. Assay: immunoSEQ multiplex PCR; the TCRdb copy retains only in-frame clones and omits some. V and J calls and clone size are copied from that table; D and trimming were computed from the DNA. This table holds 85,000 to 100,000 clones, just over 85% found once. This clone was seen a handful of times. This sequence originates from an older woman in a cohort sampled during active or convalescent COVID-19. This chain joins TRBV6-5 and TRBJ1-2, with TRBD1 matching 8 bases. The sample comprised peripheral blood. The CDR3 is CASRPDRASYGYTF. The CDR3, as DNA: TGTGCCAGCAGACCGGACAGGGCCTCCTATGGCTACACCTTC.